This T cell receptor (beta chain) was identified during a study of T-cell reconstitution after alpha-beta-depleted transplantation in children. General study findings and limits: From newly produced T cells came most of the T-cell counts and diversity one year after transplant. From surviving recipient T cells and thymic progenitors came the high day-60 TCRbeta diversity observed in some patients. Reported findings indicate that, about two months after transplant, alpha-beta T cells came from several hundred expanded clones, which were derived from non-depleted graft cells.

The CDR3 spans 13 residues. V shed 1 base and J shed 12 bases, with 18 bases lying between them. The V gene's germline CDR1 is DFQATT and CDR2 SNEGSKA (reference sequence). This clonotype has at least ten counts. Its specificity is unknown. The TCRbeta library incorporated unique molecular identifiers. One entry per CDR3 protein, called by TCRdb with MiXCR from the PCR reads. The table has hundreds of thousands of distinct CDR3 sequences, 10% to 15% seen once. The sequences come from PBMCs, mostly from graft donor cells, collected 360 days after TCRalphabeta/CD19-depleted stem cell transplant. V usage is TRBV20-1 and J usage is TRBJ2-5; D might be TRBD1 (5 bases). The sequence derives from a male patient younger than 18 who had a stem cell transplant for acute myeloid leukemia, so the T cells may come from the graft donor. The CDR3 DNA is TGCAGTGCTAGAGGGTGGGGCGACTCGCCCGAGTACTTC. Encoded protein: CSARGWGDSPEYF.